Described below is a single TCR beta chain sequence and its context. It lacks a known antigen. No clone much larger than this one lies a single base away; base qualities are absent. This sample stems from a study of shared clonotypes between healthy human individuals (TCRdb year 2020). With regard to the full study: The cohort included three men and a couple of women between 18 and 49 years of age. To estimate repertoire size and how much clonotype sharing occurs between individuals, the study deeply sequenced the blood TCR repertoires of a handful of healthy adults. Libraries were prepared and TCR repertoires were sequenced by different laboratories using diverse techniques, in order to increase sequencing depth and limit assay-specific biases. For each donor, CD4 naive and CD4 memory were each given three plates, CD8 naive was given two plates, and CD8 memory was given one plate. Leukapheresis yielded between about 0.9 and 9 billion PBMCs per donor.

For this chain, trimming is 4 bases at the V end and 1 base at the J end, and the number of junction bases without a gene match is 2. The CDR3 contains 14 residues, cysteine and phenylalanine counted. Only CDR3 DNA is held: 42 bases, read in frame from base 1. From the germline V gene (reference sequence), CDR1 is SGHNT and CDR2 is YYREEE. Using the deep immunoSEQ assay, TCR CDR3 regions were amplified from genomic DNA by multiplex PCR. Extracted genomic DNA from each cell subset was distributed evenly across all wells of several immunoSEQ 96-well plates, and each plate was treated as a replicate. Each replicate PCR for sorted subsets received 150 to 250 ng genomic DNA, equal to some 32,000 T cell genomes. Purified libraries were quantified with a Qubit 3.0 fluorometer, sized on a Bioanalyzer 2100, and re-quantified with the KAPA Library Quantification kit. Every immunoSEQ 96-well plate was sequenced on a separate single-read 150-cycle Illumina NextSeq 550 flow cell. Under the source paper's analysis protocol: Because only junctional sequences without quality scores were contained in the immunoSEQ output, filtering matching that applied to full-length reads could not be performed. To assign V/J genes and CDR3, sequences were annotated using PyIR, a Python wrapper for IgBLAST v1.9, with IMGT germline references. Reads with weak V/J assignments (E-value above 1e-6), missing CDR3, stop codons, out-of-frame junctions, or ambiguous translated residues were removed. V3J clonotypes were defined as sequences sharing an identical inferred V gene, J gene, and CDR3 amino acid sequence. Percentage overlap between repertoires was calculated by dividing the number of shared unique clonotypes by the size of the smaller repertoire. RTK rarefaction, the Chao1 estimator, and Recon v2.1 estimates of unobserved clonotypes were used to assess repertoire richness. Generation probabilities were computed with OLGA for all TCRbeta clonotypes obtained by the gDNA method from several donors. TCRdb's version of the immuneACCESS table is confined to in-frame rearrangements and falls short of the full clone set. An unresolved V gene accounts for under half of the shortfall where checked; the remainder is of unknown origin. V and J calls and clone size are given by that table; D and trimming were obtained from the DNA. This sample gives some 2,100,000 clones in total; 93% of them show up just once. The ten most abundant clones make up around 1.7% of the sample.

Overall results and qualifications from the work: Higher generation probabilities were observed for clonotypes shared by all four sorted-subset donors than for non-shared clonotypes. About 5% of naive CD4, 3% to 4% of naive CD8, roughly 2.5% of memory CD4, and 0.4% of memory CD8 clonotypes were shared across a few donors. Sampling was limited to blood, and TCR repertoires in tissue likely differ from TCR repertoires in blood. Pairwise subsampling indicated that sequencing depth was expected to affect the degree of clonotype sharing among donors. Even with the large sequencing depth, rarefaction of the sorted-subset datasets indicated that sequencing was incomplete. Naive subsets generally had larger estimated clonotype richness than memory subsets. Because the study included only a small number of donors, the genetic and exposure-history diversity represented was limited.

CD8 naive samples were obtained by positive selection for CCR7 among CD45RO-negative cells, yielding a CD45RA+CCR7+ population from which TemRA cells were excluded. The donors were healthy, HIV-negative adults who had no recently reported acute infections or vaccinations. All donors were Caucasian adults living in Nashville, Tennessee, USA. After blood collection by leukapheresis, PBMCs were isolated using Ficoll-Histopaque density gradient centrifugation and then cryopreserved in the vapor phase of liquid nitrogen. Purity and quantity of every magnetically sorted T cell population were checked by analytical flow cytometry. From each sorted fraction, genomic DNA was isolated and quantified by UV absorbance on a Nanodrop 2000c.

The TCR sequence derives from a man younger than 30 in good health. Some clones in this sample may be carry-over from other donors' samples. Sequencing used naive CD8+ T cells from PBMCs. The cell subset or site label corresponds to: CD45RA+CCR7+. Recombination linked TRBV5-4 to TRBJ2-1; TRBD1 fits 7 bases in the junction. The DNA sequence is as follows: TGTGCCAGCAGCCACAGGGGATCCTACAATGAGCAGTTCTTC. This encodes CASSHRGSYNEQFF.